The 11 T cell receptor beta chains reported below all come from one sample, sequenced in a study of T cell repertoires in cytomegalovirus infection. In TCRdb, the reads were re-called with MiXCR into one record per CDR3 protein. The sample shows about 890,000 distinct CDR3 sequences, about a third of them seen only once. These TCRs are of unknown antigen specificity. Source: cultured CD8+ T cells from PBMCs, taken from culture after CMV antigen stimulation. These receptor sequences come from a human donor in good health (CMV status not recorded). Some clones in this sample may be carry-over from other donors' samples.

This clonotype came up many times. CDR3 region: CATSASPREEQFF. The CDR3 bases are TGTGCCACCAGTGCCTCCCCGCGGGAGGAGCAGTTCTTC. The V gene is TRBV24-1, the J gene TRBJ2-1; TRBD2 aligns across 7 bases. CDR1 and CDR2 from the germline V gene are KGHDR and SFDVKD. CDR3 length: 13 residues. With 5 bases clipped from V and 10 bases from J, the junction kept 7 bases outside the gene matches.

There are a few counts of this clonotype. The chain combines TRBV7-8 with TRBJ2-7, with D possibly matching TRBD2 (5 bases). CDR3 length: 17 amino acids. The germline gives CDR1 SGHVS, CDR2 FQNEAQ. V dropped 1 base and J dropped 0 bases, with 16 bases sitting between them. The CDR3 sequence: CASSLEWASPSSYEQYV. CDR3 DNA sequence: TGTGCCAGCAGCTTAGAGTGGGCTAGCCCCAGCTCCTACGAGCAGTACGTC.

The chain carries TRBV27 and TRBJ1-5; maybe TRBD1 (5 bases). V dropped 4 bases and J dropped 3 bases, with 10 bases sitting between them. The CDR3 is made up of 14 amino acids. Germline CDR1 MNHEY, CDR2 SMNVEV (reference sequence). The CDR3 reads CASSYGADNQPQHF. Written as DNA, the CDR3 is TGTGCCAGCAGTTACGGGGCAGACAATCAGCCCCAGCATTTT.

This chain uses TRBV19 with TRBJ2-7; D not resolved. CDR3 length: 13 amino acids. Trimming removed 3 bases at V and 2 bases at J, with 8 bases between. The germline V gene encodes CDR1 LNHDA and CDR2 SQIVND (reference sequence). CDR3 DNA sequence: TGTGCCAGTAGTATCGGTACTACCTACGAGCAGTACTTC. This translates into CASSIGTTYEQYF.

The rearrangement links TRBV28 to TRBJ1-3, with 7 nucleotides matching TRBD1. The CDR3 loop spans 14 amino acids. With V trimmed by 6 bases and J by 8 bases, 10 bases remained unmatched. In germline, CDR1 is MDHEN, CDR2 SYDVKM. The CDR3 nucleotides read TGTGCCAGCAGCGATTTAGGGGGCAAAGACACCATATATTTT. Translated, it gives CASSDLGGKDTIYF.

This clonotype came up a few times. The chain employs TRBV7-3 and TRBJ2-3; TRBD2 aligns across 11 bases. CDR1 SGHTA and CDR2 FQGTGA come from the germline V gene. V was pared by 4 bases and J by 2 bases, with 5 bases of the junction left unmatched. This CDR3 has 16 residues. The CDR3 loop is CASSSGLAVTTDTQYF. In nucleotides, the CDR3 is TGTGCCAGCAGCTCGGGACTAGCGGTAACCACAGATACGCAGTATTTT.

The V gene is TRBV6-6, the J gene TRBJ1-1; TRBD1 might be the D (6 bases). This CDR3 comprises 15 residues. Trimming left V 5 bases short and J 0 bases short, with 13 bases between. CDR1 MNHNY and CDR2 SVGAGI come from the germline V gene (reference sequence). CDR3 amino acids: CASSDFAGVNTEAFF. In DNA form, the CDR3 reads TGTGCCAGCAGTGATTTCGCAGGGGTGAACACTGAAGCTTTCTTT.

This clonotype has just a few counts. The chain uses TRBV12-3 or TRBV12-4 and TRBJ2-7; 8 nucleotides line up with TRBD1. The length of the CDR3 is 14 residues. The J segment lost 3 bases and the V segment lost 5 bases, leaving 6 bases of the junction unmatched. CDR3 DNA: TGTGCCAGCAGTAGGGACAGGAGCCACTACGAGCAGTACTTC. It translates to CASSRDRSHYEQYF.

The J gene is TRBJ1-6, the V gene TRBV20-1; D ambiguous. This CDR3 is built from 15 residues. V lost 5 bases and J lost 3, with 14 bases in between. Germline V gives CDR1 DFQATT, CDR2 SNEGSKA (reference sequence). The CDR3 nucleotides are TGCAGTGCTCCAGAGAAGTATAGCTATAATTCACCCCTCCACTTT. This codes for CSAPEKYSYNSPLHF.

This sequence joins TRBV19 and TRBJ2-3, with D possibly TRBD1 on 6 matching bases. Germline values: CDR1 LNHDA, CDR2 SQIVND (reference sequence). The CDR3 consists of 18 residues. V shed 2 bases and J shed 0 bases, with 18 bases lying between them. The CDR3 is CASSISNREIPSTDTQYF. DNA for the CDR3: TGTGCCAGTAGTATAAGTAACAGGGAAATACCCAGCACAGATACGCAGTATTTT.

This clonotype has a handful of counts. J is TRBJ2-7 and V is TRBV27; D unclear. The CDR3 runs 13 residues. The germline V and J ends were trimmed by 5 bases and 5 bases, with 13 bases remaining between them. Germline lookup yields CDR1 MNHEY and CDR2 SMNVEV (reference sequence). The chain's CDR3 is CASSVLRKNEQYF. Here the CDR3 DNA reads TGTGCCAGCAGTGTCCTCCGAAAGAACGAGCAGTACTTC.